This TCR beta chain was captured in a study of blood T cell repertoires in COVID-19. In the study overall: Italy, Spain and the United States were the sources of the convalescent and acute COVID-19 samples. From T cells, B-cell-depleted T cells, or PBMCs came the material, which was cDNA or gDNA.

The CDR3 is 16 amino acids. Original processing methods: Reference gene primer amplification yielded estimated nucleated cell counts. Data came from immunoSEQ multiplex PCR; TCRdb stores just in-frame clones and leaves some out. From that table come the V and J calls and clone size; the DNA was used to work out D and trimming. The data show approximately 150,000 clones, around four fifths seen once. This receptor was obtained from a human donor in a cohort sampled during active COVID-19. The chain uses TRBV21-1 and TRBJ2-4; the D call of TRBD1 is as the table states it, not checked on the DNA. TRBV21-1 is noted as a pseudogene. Sequenced input: peripheral blood. The CDR3 DNA is TGTGCCAGCAGCACACGACAGGAGTCAAGGGGAAACATTCAGTACTTC. Amino acids: CASSTRQESRGNIQYF.